This note documents a single TCR beta chain sequence. Its antigen is not identified. Germline values: CDR1 SNHLY, CDR2 FYNNEI. This CDR3 comprises 14 residues. With V trimmed by 8 bases and J by 0 bases, 6 bases remained unmatched. The data stem from a study of OX40 agonist ivuxolimab in advanced cancers. About the study: Patients were dosed with the agonistic anti-OX40 (CD134) antibody ivuxolimab. A mean age of approximately 58 years, range roughly 20 to 90, was recorded, and approximately 85% were male.

Sequenced by immunoSEQ multiplex PCR; TCRdb stores in-frame clones only, minus some. The sample carries 40,000 to 45,000 clones, 82% recorded once. Points from the study as a whole: Mean expanded clone counts were higher in CD8+ than CD4+ T cells. Among the least clonally expanded were partial responders at 0.1-3.0 mg/kg.

Sequencing used CD4+ or CD8+ T cells sorted from blood, obtained in a trial of the OX40 agonist ivuxolimab. The TCR was taken from an adult with an advanced solid tumor such as melanoma, head and neck, liver or kidney cancer. The chain couples TRBV2 to TRBJ2-7, with 8 bases matching TRBD1. This CDR3 reads CASGWDRFSYEQYF. CDR3 bases: TGTGCCAGCGGCTGGGACAGGTTCTCCTACGAGCAGTACTTC.